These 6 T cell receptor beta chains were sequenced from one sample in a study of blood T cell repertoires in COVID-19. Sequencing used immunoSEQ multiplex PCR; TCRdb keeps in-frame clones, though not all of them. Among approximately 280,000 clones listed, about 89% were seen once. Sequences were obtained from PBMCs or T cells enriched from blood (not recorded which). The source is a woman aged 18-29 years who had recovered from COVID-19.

The CDR3 sequence is CASSPQQRDSPLHF. CDR3 in DNA: TGTGCCAGCAGCCCTCAACAGAGGGATTCACCCCTCCACTTT. The V gene is TRBV11-2, the J gene TRBJ1-6; D not certain. The CDR3 sequence is 14 residues long. V was trimmed by 5 bases and J by 8 bases, leaving 13 bases between them. The germline CDR1 and CDR2 sequences are SGHAT and FQNNGV.

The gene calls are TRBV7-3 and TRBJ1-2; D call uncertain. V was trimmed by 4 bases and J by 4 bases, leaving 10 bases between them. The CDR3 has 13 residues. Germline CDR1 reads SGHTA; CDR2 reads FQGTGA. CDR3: CASSSSGGYGYTF. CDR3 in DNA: TGTGCCAGCAGCTCGTCAGGAGGCTATGGCTACACCTTC.

CDR3 DNA: TGTGCCTGGAAGACCGGAGCCCTTGAATTCTTC. This sequence encodes CAWKTGALEFF. This chain joins TRBV30 and TRBJ2-1; no clear D. V was cut by 4 bases and J by 16 bases, with 17 bases left in between. The CDR3 is 11 residues long. Germline V CDR1 and CDR2: GTSNPN, SVGIG (reference sequence).

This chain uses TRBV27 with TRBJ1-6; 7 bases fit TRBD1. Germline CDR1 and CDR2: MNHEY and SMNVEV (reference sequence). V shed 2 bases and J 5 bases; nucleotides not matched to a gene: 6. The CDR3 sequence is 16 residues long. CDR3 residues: CASSLARDSHNSPLHF. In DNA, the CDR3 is TGTGCCAGCAGTTTAGCCCGGGACAGCCATAATTCACCCCTCCACTTT.

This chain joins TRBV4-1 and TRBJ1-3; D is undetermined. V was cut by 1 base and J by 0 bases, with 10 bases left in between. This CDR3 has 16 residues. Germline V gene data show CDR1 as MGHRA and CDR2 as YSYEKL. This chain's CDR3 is CASSQGRVFSGNTIYF. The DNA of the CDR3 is TGCGCCAGCAGCCAAGGACGGGTCTTCTCTGGAAACACCATATATTTT.

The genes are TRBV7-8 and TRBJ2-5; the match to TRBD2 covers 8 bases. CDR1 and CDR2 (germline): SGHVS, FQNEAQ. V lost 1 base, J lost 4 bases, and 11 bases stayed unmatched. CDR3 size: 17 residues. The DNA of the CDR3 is TGTGCCAGCAGCTTAGGCCCGGGAGGGCCGACTTCAGAGACCCAGTACTTC. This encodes CASSLGPGGPTSETQYF. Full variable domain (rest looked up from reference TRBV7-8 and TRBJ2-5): GAGVSQSPRYKVAKRGQDVALRCDPISGHVSLFWYQQALGQGPEFLTYFQNEAQLDKSGLPSDRFFAERPEGSVSTLKIQRTQQEDSAVYLCASSLGPGGPTSETQYFGPGTRLLVL.